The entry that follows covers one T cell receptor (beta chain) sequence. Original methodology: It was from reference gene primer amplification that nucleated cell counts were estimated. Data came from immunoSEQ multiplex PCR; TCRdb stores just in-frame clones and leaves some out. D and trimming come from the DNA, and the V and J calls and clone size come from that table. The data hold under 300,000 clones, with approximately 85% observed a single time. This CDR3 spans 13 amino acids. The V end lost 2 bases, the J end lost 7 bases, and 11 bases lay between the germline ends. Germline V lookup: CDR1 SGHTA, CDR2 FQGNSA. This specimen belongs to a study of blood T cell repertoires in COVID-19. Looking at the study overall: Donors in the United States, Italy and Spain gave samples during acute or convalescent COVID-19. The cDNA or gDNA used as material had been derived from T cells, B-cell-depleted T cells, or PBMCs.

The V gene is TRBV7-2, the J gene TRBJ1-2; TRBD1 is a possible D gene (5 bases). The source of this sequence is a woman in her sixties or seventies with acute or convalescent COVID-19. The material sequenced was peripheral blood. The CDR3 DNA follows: TGTGCCAGCAGCTTATCGGGGGTGGGTGGCTACACCTTC. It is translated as CASSLSGVGGYTF.